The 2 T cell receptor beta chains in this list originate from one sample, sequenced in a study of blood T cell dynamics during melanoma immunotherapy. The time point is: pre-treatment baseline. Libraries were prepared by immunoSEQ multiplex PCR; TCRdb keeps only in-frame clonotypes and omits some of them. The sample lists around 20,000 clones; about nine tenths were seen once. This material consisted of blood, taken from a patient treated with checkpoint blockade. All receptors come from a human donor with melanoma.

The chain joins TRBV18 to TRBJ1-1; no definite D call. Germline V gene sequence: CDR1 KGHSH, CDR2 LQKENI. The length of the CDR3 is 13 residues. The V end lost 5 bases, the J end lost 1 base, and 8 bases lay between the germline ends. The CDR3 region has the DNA TGTGCCAGCTCAACGTCAGGGAACACTGAAGCTTTCTTT. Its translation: CASSTSGNTEAFF.

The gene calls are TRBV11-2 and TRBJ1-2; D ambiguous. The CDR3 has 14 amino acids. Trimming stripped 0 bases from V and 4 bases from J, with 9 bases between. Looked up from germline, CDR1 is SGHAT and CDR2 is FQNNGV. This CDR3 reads CASSLDPTVYGYTF. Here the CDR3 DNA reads TGTGCCAGCAGCTTAGATCCGACCGTCTATGGCTACACCTTC.